The entry below gives a single TCR beta chain sequence along with its context. Its antigen is unidentified. Germline CDR1 reads SEHNR; CDR2 reads FQNEAQ (reference sequence). There are 12 residues in the CDR3. V shed 9 bases and J shed 10 bases, with 13 bases lying between them. The data are from a study of cytomegalovirus exposure and HLA in healthy donors. Findings and limits, study-wide: Immune exposure data for these donors was limited to CMV serostatus. The study reported that TCR beta sequences accurately predicted HLA-A and HLA-B alleles in most subjects. Sequencing likely produced, as an artifact, a cluster of highly shared sequence variants.

PCR involved 60 Vbeta and 13 Jbeta primers. Sequencing was performed with immunoSEQ multiplex PCR; in TCRdb, only in-frame clones are kept and a portion is missing. The repertoire holds 55,000 to 75,000 clones, with about 69% as singletons. The V gene is TRBV7-9, the J gene TRBJ1-6; D is undetermined. The sequenced sample was PBMCs. The origin of this receptor is a man in his thirties or forties in good health and CMV-seropositive. The CDR3 sequence: CASSSGNSPLHF. Here the CDR3 DNA reads TGTGCCAGTAGTAGCGGAAACTCACCCCTCCACTTT. Looking up the rest from reference TRBV7-9 and TRBJ1-6 gives the full variable domain: DTGVSQNPRHKITKRGQNVTFRCDPISEHNRLYWYRQTLGQGPEFLTYFQNEAQLEKSRLLSDRFSAERPKGSFSTLEIQRTEQGDSAMYLCASSSGNSPLHFGNGTRLTVT.